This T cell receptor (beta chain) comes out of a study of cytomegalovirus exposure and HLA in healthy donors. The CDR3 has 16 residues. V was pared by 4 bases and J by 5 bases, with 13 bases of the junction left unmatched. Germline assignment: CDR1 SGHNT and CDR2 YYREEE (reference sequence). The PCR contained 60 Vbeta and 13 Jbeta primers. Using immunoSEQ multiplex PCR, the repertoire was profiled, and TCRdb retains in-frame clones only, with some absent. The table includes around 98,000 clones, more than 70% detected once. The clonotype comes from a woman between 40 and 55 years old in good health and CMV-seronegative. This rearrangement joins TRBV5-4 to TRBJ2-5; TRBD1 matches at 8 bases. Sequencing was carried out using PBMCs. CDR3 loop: CASSPSTDRARETQYF. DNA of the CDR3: TGTGCCAGCAGCCCTTCTACGGACAGGGCAAGGGAGACCCAGTACTTC.